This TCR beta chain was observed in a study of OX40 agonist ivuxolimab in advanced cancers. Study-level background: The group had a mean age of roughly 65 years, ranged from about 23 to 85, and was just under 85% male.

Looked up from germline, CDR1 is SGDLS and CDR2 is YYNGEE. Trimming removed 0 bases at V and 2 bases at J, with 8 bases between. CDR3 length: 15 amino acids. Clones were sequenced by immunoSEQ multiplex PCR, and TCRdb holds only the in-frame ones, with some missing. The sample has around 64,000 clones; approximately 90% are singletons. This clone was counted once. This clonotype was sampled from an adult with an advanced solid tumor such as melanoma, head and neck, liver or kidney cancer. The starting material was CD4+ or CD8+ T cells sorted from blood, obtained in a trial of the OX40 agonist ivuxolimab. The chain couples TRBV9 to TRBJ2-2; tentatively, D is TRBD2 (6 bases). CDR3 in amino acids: CASSVVGGNTGELFF. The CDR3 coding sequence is TGTGCCAGCAGCGTAGTGGGGGGAAACACCGGGGAGCTGTTTTTT.